The rows below give T cell receptor beta chains drawn from one sample of a study of radiotherapy plus CTLA-4 blockade in lung cancer. Only in-frame clones appear in the TCRdb table, and some are missing; sequencing was by immunoSEQ multiplex PCR. The sample includes about 43,000 clones, approximately 67% of them seen just once. The source material was peripheral blood, sampled from a patient treated with radiotherapy plus ipilimumab. Receptors were obtained from a human donor with non-small cell lung cancer who had a partial response to radiotherapy plus ipilimumab. CDR3s include the opening cysteine and the closing phenylalanine or tryptophan. Fields, in order: clone size, V gene, D gene, J gene, CDR3 DNA, CDR3 protein. A D gene is named only where the DNA matches it firmly. Clone sizes are given selectively: once, few, many, or a class where the clone is expanded.

NA	TRBV5-1	NA	TRBJ1-2	TGCGCCAGCAGCTTGGAAACGGTTGCTAACTATGGCTACACCTTC	CASSLETVANYGYTF
NA	TRBV9	NA	TRBJ2-7	TGTGCCAGCAGCGTAGAGTCAGGGGCAGGCTACGAGCAGTACTTC	CASSVESGAGYEQYF
NA	TRBV6-5	TRBD1	TRBJ2-7	TGTGCCAGCAGTTACGGGGGGACAGGGCAATACGAGCAGTACTTC	CASSYGGTGQYEQYF
NA	TRBV2	NA	TRBJ2-7	TGTGCCAGCAGTGAAGGAGGTTCTCTTCCCTACGAGCAGTACTTC	CASSEGGSLPYEQYF
few	TRBV11-3	NA	TRBJ2-7	TGTGCCAGCAGCCCCCATCCCTACGAGCAGTACTTC	CASSPHPYEQYF
NA	TRBV5-4	NA	TRBJ2-3	TGTGCCAGCAGCTTGTTCAGTGCTAGCACAGATACGCAGTATTTT	CASSLFSASTDTQYF
NA	TRBV6-6	TRBD2	TRBJ2-7	TGTGCCAGCAGTTACCTAGCGGGAGGTTACTACGAGCAGTACTTC	CASSYLAGGYYEQYF
few	TRBV7-2	TRBD2	TRBJ2-7	TGTGCCAGCAGCAGAGCTAGCGGCAGCTCCTACGAGCAGTACTTC	CASSRASGSSYEQYF
few	TRBV15	NA	TRBJ1-6	TGTGCCACCAGCTTAAATATAGTCGGGACACCAGATAATTCACCCCTCCACTTT	CATSLNIVGTPDNSPLHF
once	TRBV7-2	NA	TRBJ1-1	TGTGCCAGCAGCCTAAAGGCCTCTTCAGGGAACACTGAAGCTTTCTTT	CASSLKASSGNTEAFF
NA	TRBV5-4	NA	TRBJ1-2	TGTGCCAGCAGCTTGCCCAGCGAGAAAGCTAACTATGGCTACACCTTC	CASSLPSEKANYGYTF
NA	TRBV29-1	NA	TRBJ1-2	TGCAGCGTTGAACGGGAGGGGAATGGCTACACCTTC	CSVEREGNGYTF
NA	TRBV5-4	NA	TRBJ2-1	TGTGCCAGCAGCTTGGGCGGAGGTCCACACAATGAGCAGTTCTTC	CASSLGGGPHNEQFF
NA	TRBV30	NA	TRBJ2-1	TGTGCCTGGAGTGTACAGTACAATGAGCAGTTCTTC	CAWSVQYNEQFF
NA	TRBV6-6	NA	TRBJ2-3	TGTGCCAGCAGCACAGGGTTTGGAGATACGCAGTATTTT	CASSTGFGDTQYF
NA	TRBV29-1	NA	TRBJ2-6	TGCAGCGTTAGCCTCTCTGGGGCCAACGTCCTGACTTTC	CSVSLSGANVLTF
NA	TRBV5-1	TRBD1	TRBJ2-5	TGCGCCAGCAGCACCGGGAGCCGGGACAGGGGGGAGACCCAGTACTTC	CASSTGSRDRGETQYF
NA	TRBV14	NA	TRBJ2-7	TGTGCCAGCAGCCAATCAACCGGGGACGAGCAGTACTTC	CASSQSTGDEQYF
NA	TRBV9	NA	TRBJ2-5	TGTGCCAGCAGCGTAGGTGGAGGGGGCGCTTTGGAGACCCAGTACTTC	CASSVGGGGALETQYF
NA	TRBV10-3	TRBD1	TRBJ2-7	TGTGCCATCAGTATGGGACAGGGGGTCTACGAGCAGTACTTC	CAISMGQGVYEQYF
NA	TRBV6-4	TRBD2	TRBJ2-5	TGTGCCAGCAGTTCCAAAGCGGGGGGCCAAGAGACCCAGTACTTC	CASSSKAGGQETQYF
NA	TRBV7-3	NA	TRBJ2-7	TGTGCCAGCAGCTTAAGCGGGGGACATATCTACGAGCAGTACTTC	CASSLSGGHIYEQYF
few	TRBV6-1	NA	TRBJ2-6	TGTGCCAGCACCTCCGGGGCTGGGGCCAACGTCCTGACTTTC	CASTSGAGANVLTF
NA	TRBV6-5	TRBD1	TRBJ2-7	TGTGCCAGCAGTCCGGCTGGACAGGCCTACGAGCAGTACTTC	CASSPAGQAYEQYF
NA	TRBV11-3	NA	TRBJ2-7	TGTGCCAGCAGCTTAGTAGGGGGAAGCGAGCAGTACTTC	CASSLVGGSEQYF
NA	TRBV7-3	TRBD2	TRBJ2-1	TGTGCCAGCAGCCTCGGGACTAGCGGGGGTAATGAGCAGTTCTTC	CASSLGTSGGNEQFF
medium-sized	TRBV5-6	TRBD1	TRBJ1-6	TGTGCCAGCAGTTATACAGGGGACAATTCACCCCTCCACTTT	CASSYTGDNSPLHF
NA	TRBV6-5	NA	TRBJ2-7	TGTGCCAGCAGTGAAAGGAGGTTGGAGCAGTACTTC	CASSERRLEQYF
NA	TRBV30	TRBD2	TRBJ2-1	TGTGCCTGGAGTGTAGGCGGGGGGGCTCTAGGCTCCTACAATGAGCAGTTCTTC	CAWSVGGGALGSYNEQFF
NA	TRBV9	NA	TRBJ2-1	TGTGCCAGCACCTTTGACTTGAGCTCCTACAATGAGCAGTTCTTC	CASTFDLSSYNEQFF
NA	TRBV6-1	NA	TRBJ2-1	TGTGCCAGCATCCGAGGGAGCTACAATGAGCAGTTCTTC	CASIRGSYNEQFF
NA	TRBV4-2	NA	TRBJ1-6	TGTGCCAGCAGCCGCCGGGGGGGGGAAGCGTCCTATAATTCACCCCTCCACTTT	CASSRRGGEASYNSPLHF
NA	TRBV4-1	TRBD1	TRBJ2-7	TGCGCCAGCAGCCAAGCACAGGGGGTTGGATACGAGCAGTACTTC	CASSQAQGVGYEQYF
NA	TRBV18	NA	TRBJ2-5	TGTGCCAGCTCACCATTCCGGGAGAGGCAGGCCCAGTACTTC	CASSPFRERQAQYF
few	TRBV11-3	TRBD2	TRBJ2-7	TGTGCCAGCCGTCAGCGAGCGGGAGAGGTATACGAGCAGTACTTC	CASRQRAGEVYEQYF
NA	TRBV6-9	TRBD1	TRBJ2-7	TGTGCCAGCACTTGGCCAAGACAGGGTGAAAACGAGCAGTACTTC	CASTWPRQGENEQYF
NA	TRBV5-1	TRBD2	TRBJ2-3	TGCGCCAGCAGCTCCGGTTTAGCGGGAGGGCCTTTGGATACGCAGTATTTT	CASSSGLAGGPLDTQYF
few	TRBV5-4	TRBD1	TRBJ2-3	TGTGCCAGCAGCCTTAACAGGGGGCAAGTAGATACGCAGTATTTT	CASSLNRGQVDTQYF
NA	TRBV4-2	NA	TRBJ2-7	TGTGCCAGCAGTCTCCTCGACAGGGCGGGAAACTACGAGCAGTACTTC	CASSLLDRAGNYEQYF
many	TRBV15	NA	TRBJ1-4	TGTGCCGCCAGGGGCCCCGGCGAAAAACTGTTTTTT	CAARGPGEKLFF
few	TRBV6-6	NA	TRBJ2-7	TGTGCCAGCAGTGCGTACGAGCAGTACTTC	CASSAYEQYF
NA	TRBV6-1	NA	TRBJ2-1	TGTGCCAGCAGTGAAAGGCAGGGGGGTCGGAATGAGCAGTTCTTC	CASSERQGGRNEQFF
NA	TRBV5-5	NA	TRBJ1-1	TGTGCCAGCAGCCCTGGGGCCTCGAGCGCTGAAGCTTTCTTT	CASSPGASSAEAFF
once	TRBV2	NA	TRBJ1-2	TGTGCCAGTGTTTTCGGTCACACATCGGGGGGCTACACCTTC	CASVFGHTSGGYTF
NA	TRBV11-1	NA	TRBJ1-2	TGTGCCAGCAGCTTAACTACGACCGGGATCTATGGCTACACCTTC	CASSLTTTGIYGYTF
NA	TRBV27	NA	TRBJ1-2	TGTGCCAGCAGCACGGGGGGGGGTGGCTACACCTTC	CASSTGGGGYTF
few	TRBV10-3	TRBD2	TRBJ2-3	TGTGCCATCAGTGGGATTAGCGGGGGGCACGGCACAGATACGCAGTATTTT	CAISGISGGHGTDTQYF
NA	TRBV7-8	NA	TRBJ1-5	TGTGCCAGCACCCGGGGGGGCAACAATCAGCCCCAGCATTTT	CASTRGGNNQPQHF
NA	TRBV18	NA	TRBJ2-1	TGTGCCAGCTCAGCGGCGGTCTACAATGAGCAGTTCTTC	CASSAAVYNEQFF
NA	TRBV6-1	NA	TRBJ1-1	TGTGCCAGTTGGGGTTTTGCGGGGACTGAAGCTTTCTTT	CASWGFAGTEAFF
NA	TRBV7-9	TRBD1	TRBJ1-5	TGTGCCAGCAGCCCCGGGACAGGCGGCAATCAGCCCCAGCATTTT	CASSPGTGGNQPQHF
medium-sized	TRBV5-3	NA	TRBJ2-7	TGTGCCAGAAGAGAGGACACCACCTACGAGCAGTACTTC	CARREDTTYEQYF
few	TRBV5-6	TRBD1	TRBJ2-3	TGTGCCAGCAGCCTGACAGGGGCGGGAGATACGCAGTATTTT	CASSLTGAGDTQYF
once	TRBV7-3	NA	TRBJ2-1	TGTGCCAGCAGCCCCAGGGGATCCTACAATGAGCAGTTCTTC	CASSPRGSYNEQFF
NA	TRBV25-1	TRBD1	TRBJ1-1	TGTGCCAGCAGTGGGACAGGGAGGAACACTGAAGCTTTCTTT	CASSGTGRNTEAFF
NA	TRBV13	TRBD2	TRBJ2-7	TGTGCCAGCAGCCCGGGTGCGGGAGGGTCCCGCGAGCAGTACTTC	CASSPGAGGSREQYF
NA	TRBV7-8	TRBD2	TRBJ2-1	TGTGCCAGCAGCCCCGGGACTAGGCAGGGAGGTCAGTTCTTC	CASSPGTRQGGQFF
NA	TRBV5-1	NA	TRBJ2-7	TGCGCCAGCAGTGAACGGGGGTACGAGCAGTACTTC	CASSERGYEQYF
NA	TRBV14	NA	TRBJ1-1	TGTGCCAGCAGCCAAGATCTACCGAGGCACGCTGAAGCTTTCTTT	CASSQDLPRHAEAFF